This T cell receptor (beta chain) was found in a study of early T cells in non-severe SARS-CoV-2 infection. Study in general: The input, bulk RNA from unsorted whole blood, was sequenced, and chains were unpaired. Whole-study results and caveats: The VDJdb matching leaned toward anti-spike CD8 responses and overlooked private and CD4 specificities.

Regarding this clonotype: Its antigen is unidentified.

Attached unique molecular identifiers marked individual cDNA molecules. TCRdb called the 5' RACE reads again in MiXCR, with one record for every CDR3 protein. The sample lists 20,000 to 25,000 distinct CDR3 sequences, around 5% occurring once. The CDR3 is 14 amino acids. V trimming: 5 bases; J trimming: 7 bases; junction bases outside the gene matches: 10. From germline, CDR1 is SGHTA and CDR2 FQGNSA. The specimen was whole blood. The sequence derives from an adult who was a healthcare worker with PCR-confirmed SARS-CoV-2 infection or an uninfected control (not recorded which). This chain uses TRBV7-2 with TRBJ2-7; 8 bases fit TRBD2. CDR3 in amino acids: CASSPSQGTREQYF. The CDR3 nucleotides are TGTGCCAGCAGCCCCTCGCAGGGGACTAGGGAGCAGTACTTC.